This T cell receptor beta chain was profiled in a study of cytomegalovirus exposure and HLA in healthy donors. In the PCR, 60 Vbeta and 13 Jbeta primers were used. Generated by immunoSEQ multiplex PCR, the TCRdb table keeps only in-frame clones and is missing some. The profile shows roughly 150,000 clones, approximately 78% of them singletons. Points from the study as a whole: According to a later analysis, donors in an Asian-associated ancestry cluster reportedly had fewer N-insertions than the approximately 720-donor mean. High sensitivity and specificity were reportedly achieved when the classifier diagnosed cytomegalovirus status. Later analysis identified around 15,000 TCR beta sequences associated with HLA alleles, using a false discovery rate threshold of 0.05.

Germline loops: CDR1 SGDLS, CDR2 YYNGEE. The CDR3 runs to 15 residues. Trimming at V came to 0 bases and at J to 4 bases, leaving 6 bases not matched to a gene. With regard to this clone: The antigen is undetermined.

The gene calls are TRBV9 and TRBJ1-1; 7 nucleotides agree with TRBD1. Material for sequencing was PBMCs. The receptor's source is a girl aged 2 to 9 in good health and CMV-seropositive. CDR3 residues: CASSVEGASSTEAFF. The CDR3 DNA sequence: TGTGCCAGCAGCGTAGAGGGGGCGTCTAGCACTGAAGCTTTCTTT.